These 4 T cell receptor beta chains originate from one sample sequenced in a study of identifying expanded T cells in peripheral blood. The table came from immunoSEQ multiplex PCR; TCRdb's copy has only in-frame clones and leaves some out. The sample contains approximately 110,000 clones, 88% of which appear only once. Sequenced material: blood. All receptors come from a person aged 18 to 70 in good health.

V and J are TRBV27 and TRBJ2-1; the match to TRBD2 covers 15 bases. Germline V gene data show CDR1 as MNHEY and CDR2 as SMNVEV (reference sequence). CDR3 length: 19 amino acids. The junction had 19 bases not matched to a gene; V was cut back by 7 bases and J by 9 bases. The CDR3 sequence is CASTPGLAGGLVRAGEQFF. DNA for the CDR3: TGTGCCAGCACTCCTGGACTAGCGGGAGGGTTAGTGAGGGCTGGTGAGCAGTTCTTC.

This chain links TRBV28 with TRBJ2-7; D unclear. Germline CDR1 is MDHEN and CDR2 is SYDVKM. The CDR3 is 11 amino acids. Trimming took off 3 bases at V and 6 bases at J, with 6 bases between the two ends. CDR3: CASSLDREQYF. The CDR3 coding sequence is TGTGCCAGCAGTTTGGACCGCGAGCAGTACTTC.

V gene TRBV7-3 combines with J gene TRBJ2-3, with 9 bases identical to TRBD2. This CDR3 is 18 amino acids long. From germline, CDR1 is SGHTA and CDR2 FQGTGA. V lost 2 bases and J lost 4; bases outside the gene matches: 13. CDR3 protein: CASSLGRGSGRGPDTQYF. In DNA, the CDR3 is TGTGCCAGCAGCTTAGGGCGAGGTAGCGGGAGAGGCCCAGATACGCAGTATTTT.

The genes are TRBV7-9 and TRBJ1-5, with TRBD1 as a possible D gene (6 bases). Germline CDR1 and CDR2: SEHNR and FQNEAQ (reference sequence). V was pared by 4 bases and J by 0 bases, with 7 bases between. The CDR3 loop spans 14 amino acids. This chain's CDR3 is CASSWTDSNQPQHF. DNA of the CDR3: TGTGCCAGCAGCTGGACAGATAGCAATCAGCCCCAGCATTTT.